This passage covers 32 T cell receptor beta chains from one sample sequenced in a study of T cells in Graves' hyperthyroidism and ophthalmopathy. From RNA transcripts, TCR beta CDR3 regions were amplified. RT-PCR in the first round (using the HTBI primer set) targeted the TCR CDR3. TCRdb itself ran the multiplex PCR reads through MiXCR, one entry per CDR3 protein. The sample lists nearly 750,000 distinct CDR3 sequences; approximately 40% were seen once. Sequencing was performed on blood. The receptors were gathered from a woman aged 40 to 49 with Graves' hyperthyroidism.

In its sample, this clonotype was seen many times. The chain recombines TRBV7-9 with TRBJ2-7; D gene uncertain. Germline lookup yields CDR1 SEHNR and CDR2 FQNEAQ (reference sequence). The CDR3 length is 14 residues. V shed 6 bases and J shed 4 bases, with 16 bases lying between them. The CDR3 DNA is TGTGCCAGCAGTTCTTGGACCGGACCGTACGAGCAGTACTTC. This codes for CASSSWTGPYEQYF.

The chain is built from TRBV19 and TRBJ2-3; a weak D match, TRBD2 (6 bases). Per the germline V gene, CDR1 is LNHDA and CDR2 is SQIVND (reference sequence). Trimming took 5 bases from V and 0 from J, leaving 9 bases between them. The CDR3 length is 14 residues. CDR3 DNA sequence: TGTGCCAGTAGTGTGGGACTTAGCACAGATACGCAGTATTTT. It yields the protein CASSVGLSTDTQYF. The variable domain in full, with the rest retrieved from reference TRBV19 and TRBJ2-3, is DGGITQSPKYLFRKEGQNVTLSCEQNLNHDAMYWYRQDPGQGLRLIYYSQIVNDFQKGDIAEGYSVSREKKESFPLTVTSAQKNPTAFYLCASSVGLSTDTQYFGPGTRLTVL.

There are a few counts of this clonotype. The gene calls are TRBV29-1 and TRBJ2-3; D is uncertain. Trimming took off 6 bases at V and 4 bases at J, with 2 bases between the two ends. The CDR3 consists of 9 residues. The germline gives CDR1 SQVTM, CDR2 ANQGSEA. The CDR3 loop is CSVADTQYF. As DNA, the CDR3 is TGCAGCGTGGCAGATACGCAGTATTTT.

In this sample, this clonotype turned up many times. The CDR3 region has the DNA TGTGCCAGCAGCTTCGTACAGGGGGCCCACGAGCAGTACTTC. It translates to CASSFVQGAHEQYF. This chain links TRBV7-8 with TRBJ2-7; 9 nucleotides match TRBD1. The CDR3 is 14 residues long. With V trimmed by 3 bases and J by 5 bases, 5 bases remained unmatched. CDR1 is SGHVS, CDR2 FQNEAQ, per germline.

This clonotype was observed a few times. The rearrangement joins TRBV6-5 to TRBJ2-6; no clear D. The ends were cut back, 5 bases at V and 1 base at J, with 21 bases in the middle. The germline V gene encodes CDR1 MNHEY and CDR2 SVGAGI. This CDR3 is built from 19 residues. In DNA form, the CDR3 reads TGTGCCAGCAGTCCCCTGATCCTAATCAGGCAATCTGGGGCCAACGTCCTGACTTTC. Its translation: CASSPLILIRQSGANVLTF.

The sample holds many counts of this clonotype. The V and J genes are TRBV19 and TRBJ1-2; TRBD1 agrees at 8 bases. This CDR3 spans 16 amino acids. J lost 2 bases, V lost 5 bases, and 10 bases had no gene match. Germline CDR1 reads LNHDA; CDR2 reads SQIVND (reference sequence). The CDR3 loop reads CASSHGQGRRNYGYTF. The CDR3 DNA reads TGTGCCAGTAGTCACGGACAGGGAAGAAGAAACTATGGCTACACCTTC.

This clonotype was found many times. This sequence joins TRBV7-2 and TRBJ1-1; weak D call: TRBD1 (5 bases). The CDR3 contains 12 residues. The V end was cut by 2 bases, the J end by 11 bases, with 12 bases between. Germline V lookup: CDR1 SGHTA, CDR2 FQGNSA. The CDR3 nucleotides read TGTGCCAGCAGCTTATCTCCGAACAGGGCTTTCTTT. Translation gives CASSLSPNRAFF.

V and J are TRBV2 and TRBJ1-2, with D possibly TRBD1 on 5 matching bases. The V end lost 8 bases, the J end lost 3 bases, and 16 bases lay between the germline ends. The germline V gene encodes CDR1 SNHLY and CDR2 FYNNEI. This CDR3 spans 14 amino acids. CDR3 DNA: TGTGCCAGCGCCAACCTCGGAGGGGACTATGGCTACACCTTC. Protein: CASANLGGDYGYTF.

As concerns this clonotype: A much larger clone sits a single nucleotide away, making a read error possible. The chain links TRBV29-1 to TRBJ1-4; possible D gene TRBD1, 6 bases. The CDR3 totals 16 residues. The germline V gene encodes CDR1 SQVTM and CDR2 ANQGSEA. CDR3 nucleotide sequence: TGCGGTGGGGGGCAGGGTTCACAGGCAACTAATGAAAAACTGTTTTTT. This codes for CGGGQGSQATNEKLFF.

The sample holds a few counts of this clonotype. The J gene is TRBJ2-5, the V gene TRBV9; 11 nucleotides align to TRBD2. Germline V CDR1 and CDR2: SGDLS, YYNGEE. Trimming cost V 1 base and J 4 bases; bases outside gene matches: 3. The length of the CDR3 is 15 residues. This CDR3 is CASSVTSGSLETQYF. The CDR3, as DNA: TGTGCCAGCAGCGTAACTAGCGGGAGCTTAGAGACCCAGTACTTC. Using reference TRBV9 and TRBJ2-5 for the parts outside the CDR3, the full variable domain is DSGVTQTPKHLITATGQRVTLRCSPRSGDLSVYWYQQSLDQGLQFLIQYYNGEERAKGNILERFSAQQFPDLHSELNLSSLELGDSALYFCASSVTSGSLETQYFGPGTRLLVL.

This clonotype was counted between two and nine times. The chain combines TRBV6-4 with TRBJ1-1; 12 positions agree with TRBD1. Looked up from germline, CDR1 is MRHNA and CDR2 is SNTAGT. J lost 3 bases, V lost 10 bases, and 12 bases had no gene match. The CDR3 extends over 16 amino acids. CDR3 in DNA: TGTGCCAACAGCACCGGGACAGGGGGCGCGTACACTGAAGCTTTCTTT. This translates into CANSTGTGGAYTEAFF.

This clonotype was found many times. The J gene is TRBJ1-2, the V gene TRBV10-3; perhaps TRBD1 as D (5 bases). CDR1 ENHRY and CDR2 SYGVKD come from the germline V gene. CDR3 length: 14 amino acids. Trimming shortened V by 2 bases and J by 2 bases, and 9 bases separated the two germline ends. CDR3 sequence: CAISEQGLNYGYTF. CDR3 bases: TGTGCCATCAGTGAGCAGGGTTTGAACTATGGCTACACCTTC.

V and J are TRBV20-1 and TRBJ1-2; D unclear. The length of the CDR3 is 11 residues. Trimming stripped 7 bases from V and 1 base from J, with 7 bases between. Germline CDR1 reads DFQATT; CDR2 reads SNEGSKA (reference sequence). The CDR3 DNA reads as TGCAGTGTACGGGTTAACTATGGCTACACCTTC. Protein product: CSVRVNYGYTF.

This sequence joins TRBV7-9 and TRBJ1-5; no firm D call. Germline V gene sequence: CDR1 SEHNR, CDR2 FQNEAQ (reference sequence). The CDR3 length is 13 residues. V dropped 5 bases and J dropped 10 bases, with 15 bases sitting between them. The CDR3 protein is CASSGVSGVPQHF. The CDR3 bases are TGTGCCAGCAGCGGAGTCTCCGGGGTCCCCCAGCATTTT.

The rearrangement links TRBV5-1 to TRBJ2-7; 9 bases line up with TRBD2. Germline CDR1 is SGHRS and CDR2 is YFSETQ. V was pared by 7 bases and J by 2 bases, with 7 bases of the junction left unmatched. CDR3 length: 14 amino acids. This chain's CDR3 is CASGSASGTYEQYF. The CDR3 DNA follows: TGCGCCAGCGGCTCGGCTAGCGGGACCTACGAGCAGTACTTC.

The rearrangement joins TRBV7-9 to TRBJ2-2, with D perhaps TRBD1 or TRBD2 (7 bases each). The CDR3 has 16 residues. Germline V lookup: CDR1 SEHNR, CDR2 FQNEAQ (reference sequence). The germline V and J ends were trimmed by 5 bases and 4 bases, with 17 bases remaining between them. CDR3 nucleotide sequence: TGTGCCAGCAGCCCCTTTGGCAGGGGGGGCACCGGGGAGCTGTTTTTT. It codes for CASSPFGRGGTGELFF.

This clonotype occurred many times. The chain carries TRBV10-3 and TRBJ1-5, with TRBD1 matching over 7 bases. The V segment lost 10 bases and the J segment 5 bases; nucleotides outside the gene matches: 5. The CDR3 runs to 12 residues. Germline V lookup: CDR1 ENHRY, CDR2 SYGVKD. The CDR3 nucleotides read TGTGCCACCGGGACAGAGGATCAGCCCCAGCATTTT. Translation: CATGTEDQPQHF.

This clonotype was observed many times. The J gene is TRBJ1-2, the V gene TRBV4-3, with 7 bases that match TRBD1. V dropped 1 base and J dropped 4; count of bases not matched to a gene: 6. Germline CDR1 and CDR2: LGHNA and YSLEER. The CDR3 covers 15 residues. The CDR3 DNA reads as TGCGCCAGCAGCCAAGCGACAGGGAGGCCCTATGGCTACACCTTC. Encoded protein: CASSQATGRPYGYTF.

The table lists this clonotype with many counts. The V call is TRBV15, the J call TRBJ1-1; no reliable D call. There are 13 residues in the CDR3. V shed 0 bases and J shed 10 bases, with 12 bases lying between them. CDR1 LNHNV and CDR2 YYDKDF come from the germline V gene (reference sequence). The CDR3, as DNA: TGTGCCACCAGCAGAGACGACCCCGTGAGAGCTTTCTTT. As protein: CATSRDDPVRAFF.

This rearrangement joins TRBV7-9 to TRBJ2-7, with D unresolved. V was cut by 4 bases and J by 1 base, with 17 bases left in between. This CDR3 spans 16 amino acids. Germline V gene data show CDR1 as SEHNR and CDR2 as FQNEAQ (reference sequence). CDR3 DNA sequence: TGTGCCAGCAGCTCCCTGGTTTGGGCGGCTTCCTACGAGCAGTACTTC. It is translated as CASSSLVWAASYEQYF.

This clonotype has just a few counts. The rearrangement joins TRBV12-3 or TRBV12-4 to TRBJ2-7; 9 nucleotides match TRBD1. V lost 3 bases and J lost 4; bases outside the gene matches: 7. The CDR3 extends over 15 amino acids. Here the CDR3 reads CASSFRTGEVYEQYF. For the CDR3, the DNA is TGTGCCAGCAGTTTCCGGACAGGGGAGGTGTACGAGCAGTACTTC.

This sequence joins TRBV11-2 and TRBJ1-5, with D perhaps TRBD1 (6 bases). In germline, CDR1 is SGHAT, CDR2 FQNNGV. The CDR3 has 15 amino acids. Trimming pared 1 base from V and 7 bases from J, leaving 14 bases between. The CDR3 loop is CASSLVTQGGQPQHF. In nucleotides, the CDR3 is TGTGCCAGCAGCTTAGTTACACAGGGTGGCCAGCCCCAGCATTTT.

This chain connects TRBV10-1 to TRBJ2-2; D is uncertain. CDR3 length equals 15 residues. Trimming removed 4 bases at V and 2 bases at J, with 11 bases between. Germline CDR1 reads WNHNN; CDR2 reads SYGVQD (reference sequence). DNA of the CDR3: TGCGCCAGCAGTGTTTCCTCACTAAACACCGGGGAGCTGTTTTTT. Translation gives CASSVSSLNTGELFF.

CDR3 DNA sequence: TGCAGCGTAGCCCCTACAGGGGGAGGCACTGAAGCTTTCTTT. Its translation is CSVAPTGGGTEAFF. The rearrangement links TRBV29-1 to TRBJ1-1; 8 bases line up with TRBD1. Germline V CDR1 and CDR2: SQVTM, ANQGSEA. This CDR3 comprises 14 residues. J gave up 4 bases and V 6 bases, and 10 bases lay outside the gene matches.

This clonotype turned up a few times. The chain recombines TRBV19 with TRBJ2-7, with 11 positions matching TRBD2. The CDR3 totals 15 residues. Trimming cost V 6 bases and J 7 bases; bases outside gene matches: 11. Germline loops: CDR1 LNHDA, CDR2 SQIVND (reference sequence). The CDR3 reads CASSSGTSGLREQYF. In DNA, the CDR3 is TGTGCCAGTAGCTCAGGGACTAGCGGCCTAAGGGAGCAGTACTTC.

Note on this clonotype: Compared with germline, one end of the junction differs, possibly owing to a read error. The rearrangement links TRBV6-5 to TRBJ1-6; no clear D. CDR3 length: 15 residues. Germline values: CDR1 MNHEY, CDR2 SVGAGI. CDR3 protein: CAISYSTGDNSPLHF. The CDR3 DNA sequence: TGTGCCATCAGTTACTCTACCGGGGATAATTCACCCCTCCACTTT.

This chain connects TRBV28 to TRBJ1-4; a possible D gene is TRBD1 (6 bases). This CDR3 is built from 16 residues. From germline, CDR1 is MDHEN and CDR2 SYDVKM. Trimming stripped 8 bases from V and 2 bases from J, with 18 bases between. Here the CDR3 reads CASSIGWGATNEKLFF. The CDR3 DNA is TGTGCCAGCTCGATAGGCTGGGGGGCGACTAATGAAAAACTGTTTTTT. The full variable domain, in which reference TRBV28 and TRBJ1-4 provide the parts outside the CDR3, is DVKVTQSSRYLVKRTGEKVFLECVQDMDHENMFWYRQDPGLGLRLIYFSYDVKMKEKGDIPEGYSVSREKKERFSLILESASTNQTSMYLCASSIGWGATNEKLFFGSGTQLSVL.

This clonotype was seen only a few times. The chain links TRBV20-1 to TRBJ1-3, with 8 bases matching TRBD1. The germline CDR1 and CDR2 sequences are DFQATT and SNEGSKA (reference sequence). V lost 0 bases, J lost 2 bases, and 9 bases stayed unmatched. The CDR3 spans 17 residues. In DNA form, the CDR3 reads TGCAGTGCTAGAGACTTCCGGACAGGGACCGCTGGAAACACCATATATTTT. It encodes CSARDFRTGTAGNTIYF.

J is TRBJ1-5 and V is TRBV6-5; D remains unclear. CDR1 MNHEY and CDR2 SVGAGI come from the germline V gene. With 7 bases removed from V and 4 bases from J, the gap between germline ends came to 14 bases. This CDR3 spans 14 amino acids. The DNA for the CDR3 is TGTGCCAGCAAGGAAGTAGGGTTAAATCAGCCCCAGCATTTT. The encoded protein is CASKEVGLNQPQHF.

This clonotype was counted many times. This CDR3 is CASSQDKGALYGYTF. DNA for the CDR3: TGTGCCAGCAGCCAAGATAAGGGTGCGCTGTATGGCTACACCTTC. The V call is TRBV4-2, the J call TRBJ1-2; D not certain. Germline V lookup: CDR1 LGHNA, CDR2 YNFKEQ. The germline V and J ends were trimmed by 0 bases and 5 bases, with 13 bases remaining between them. The CDR3 is made up of 15 amino acids.

This clonotype was recorded many times. V and J are TRBV20-1 and TRBJ2-6; the D gene is possibly TRBD1 (5 bases). Trimming removed 0 bases from V and 4 bases from J, with 10 bases in between. This CDR3 region has 15 residues. In germline, CDR1 is DFQATT, CDR2 SNEGSKA (reference sequence). CDR3 sequence: CSARDLRAGANVLTF. CDR3 DNA sequence: TGCAGTGCTAGAGATCTCAGGGCCGGGGCCAACGTCCTGACTTTC.

The chain is built from TRBV12-3 or TRBV12-4 and TRBJ1-1, with a weak D call TRBD1 (6 bases). The CDR3 loop spans 14 amino acids. Trimming stripped 3 bases from V and 3 bases from J, with 11 bases between. The CDR3 spells CASSFGTQHTEAFF. The CDR3 bases are TGTGCCAGCAGTTTTGGGACACAACACACTGAAGCTTTCTTT.